The 10 T cell receptor beta chains presented below share a single source sample, sequenced in a study of blood T cell repertoires in COVID-19. Measured with immunoSEQ multiplex PCR; TCRdb has only the in-frame clones, and not every one. The table includes roughly 380,000 clones, roughly 77% detected once. Sequenced sample: peripheral blood. The receptor set was obtained from a human donor with acute or convalescent COVID-19. The donor label of this sample is uncertain.

V is TRBV4-2 and J is TRBJ1-4, with D perhaps TRBD1 (6 bases). Trimming left V 4 bases short and J 10 bases short, with 19 bases between. This CDR3 region has 15 residues. Germline V gene data show CDR1 as LGHNA and CDR2 as YNFKEQ. CDR3 residues: CASSPLTGTPGKLFF. CDR3 DNA sequence: TGTGCCAGCAGCCCTCTGACAGGCACGCCTGGAAAACTGTTTTTT.

The chain has TRBV25-1 and TRBJ2-1, with 10 bases that match TRBD1. V dropped 5 bases and J dropped 7; count of bases not matched to a gene: 11. CDR1 is MGHDK and CDR2 is SYGVNS in the germline V gene. CDR3 length: 16 amino acids. The CDR3 sequence is CASSPFGDRGSNEQFF. CDR3 DNA sequence: TGTGCCAGCAGTCCCTTTGGGGACAGGGGATCGAATGAGCAGTTCTTC.

The chain is built from TRBV19 and TRBJ1-1; D is perhaps TRBD1 (6 bases). The CDR3 runs 14 residues. V lost 5 bases to trimming and J lost 2 bases, with 12 bases between them. Per germline, CDR1 LNHDA and CDR2 SQIVND (reference sequence). The CDR3 loop reads CASSGGALNTEAFF. Here the CDR3 DNA reads TGTGCCAGTAGTGGGGGGGCCCTCAACACTGAAGCTTTCTTT. Full variable domain (remainder filled in from reference TRBV19 and TRBJ1-1): DGGITQSPKYLFRKEGQNVTLSCEQNLNHDAMYWYRQDPGQGLRLIYYSQIVNDFQKGDIAEGYSVSREKKESFPLTVTSAQKNPTAFYLCASSGGALNTEAFFGQGTRLTVV.

The sample holds a few counts of this clone. J is TRBJ2-5 and V is TRBV11-1; 7 nucleotides align to TRBD2. Germline trimming cut 4 bases from V and 2 bases from J; bases unmatched to any gene: 1. The CDR3 runs to 13 residues. Germline V gene lookup returns CDR1 SGHAT and CDR2 FQDESV (reference sequence). The CDR3 is CASSSGLQETQYF. The CDR3 nucleotides read TGTGCCAGCAGCTCGGGACTACAAGAGACCCAGTACTTC.

The CDR3 loop reads CASTGYRGTSTDTQYF. As DNA, the CDR3 is TGTGCCAGCACCGGTTACAGGGGAACTAGCACAGATACGCAGTATTTT. The genes are TRBV28 and TRBJ2-3, with 7 bases fitting TRBD1. Trimming took 7 bases from V and 0 from J; bases not matched to a gene: 10. The CDR3 sequence is 16 residues long. The germline V gene encodes CDR1 MDHEN and CDR2 SYDVKM.

This chain joins TRBV16 and TRBJ1-2; 8 bases agree with TRBD1. CDR1 is KGHSY, CDR2 FQNENV, per germline. The CDR3 is 13 residues long. V lost 6 bases, J lost 4 bases, and 4 bases stayed unmatched. CDR3: CASSRQGSYGYTF. As DNA, the CDR3 is TGTGCCAGCAGTCGACAGGGGAGCTATGGCTACACCTTC.

The rearrangement uses TRBV6-5 and TRBJ1-2; D is undetermined. Germline CDR1 is MNHEY and CDR2 is SVGAGI. The CDR3 has 13 residues. The ends were cut back, 3 bases at V and 7 bases at J, with 12 bases in the middle. The CDR3 region is CASSYLGRFGYTF. The DNA for the CDR3 is TGTGCCAGCAGTTATTTGGGGAGGTTTGGCTACACCTTC.

This rearrangement joins TRBV12-3 or TRBV12-4 to TRBJ1-1; D gene uncertain. V was trimmed by 3 bases and J by 1 base, leaving 6 bases between them. This CDR3 comprises 13 residues. The CDR3 loop is CASSLIRNTEAFF. The CDR3 nucleotides are TGTGCCAGCAGTTTGATCAGGAACACTGAAGCTTTCTTT.

V gene TRBV24-1 combines with J gene TRBJ2-1; 7 bases are a match to TRBD2. The CDR3 is 15 amino acids. Germline lookup yields CDR1 KGHDR and CDR2 SFDVKD. J was trimmed by 0 bases and V by 6 bases; bases with no gene match: 4. DNA of the CDR3: TGTGCCACCAGTCGCCCGGGGGGCTCCTACAATGAGCAGTTCTTC. The encoded protein is CATSRPGGSYNEQFF.

The chain has TRBV5-1 and TRBJ2-7; 7 bases fit TRBD1. CDR1 and CDR2 from the germline V gene are SGHRS and YFSETQ. This CDR3 spans 13 amino acids. With 4 bases clipped from V and 2 bases from J, the junction kept 3 bases outside the gene matches. Here the CDR3 DNA reads TGCGCCAGCAGCCTAACAGGGGCCTACGAGCAGTACTTC. Encoded protein: CASSLTGAYEQYF.